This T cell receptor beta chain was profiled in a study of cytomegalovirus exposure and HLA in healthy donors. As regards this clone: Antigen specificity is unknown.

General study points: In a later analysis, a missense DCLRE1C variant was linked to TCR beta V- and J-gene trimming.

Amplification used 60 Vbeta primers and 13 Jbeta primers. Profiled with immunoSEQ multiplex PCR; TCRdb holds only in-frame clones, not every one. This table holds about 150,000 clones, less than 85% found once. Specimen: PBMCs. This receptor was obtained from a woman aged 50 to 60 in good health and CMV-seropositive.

The CDR3 spells CASSGAGAGYGYTF. CDR3 bases: TGTGCCAGCAGCGGGGCAGGGGCTGGCTATGGCTACACCTTC. The J gene is TRBJ1-2, the V gene TRBV5-6; a possible D gene is TRBD1 (6 bases). The CDR3 is made up of 14 amino acids. CDR1 and CDR2 from the germline V gene are SGHDT and YYEEEE. V lost 4 bases to trimming and J lost 4 bases, with 14 bases between them. Based on the CDR3 plus reference TRBV5-6 and TRBJ1-2, the full variable domain is DAGVTQSPTHLIKTRGQQVTLRCSPKSGHDTVSWYQQALGQGPQFIFQYYEEEERQRGNFPDRFSGHQFPNYSSELNVNALLLGDSALYLCASSGAGAGYGYTFGSGTRLTVV.